The T cell receptor (beta chain) under discussion was sequenced for a study of cytomegalovirus exposure and HLA in healthy donors. Study information: Across about 400 genotyped donors, 65% to 90% landed in the Caucasian-associated ancestry cluster.

General study points: For TCR beta chains, V- and J-gene trimming was later linked to a missense DCLRE1C variant. Earlier findings revealed that most TCR beta V segments proved productive either about 87% or about 30% of the time.

Nominally healthy donors were sampled, though unrecorded immune exposures were likely. This clone turned up a few times. Its cognate antigen is unknown. The CDR3 loop spans 15 amino acids. Germline V gene sequence: CDR1 SGHDT, CDR2 YYEEEE. The V end lost 1 base, the J end lost 3 bases, and 11 bases lay between the germline ends. 60 Vbeta and 13 Jbeta primers were used in PCR. Libraries were prepared by immunoSEQ multiplex PCR; TCRdb keeps only in-frame clonotypes and omits some of them. The sample yields about 170,000 clones, under 85% seen once. The origin of this receptor is a human donor in good health. Material: PBMCs. This chain uses TRBV5-6 with TRBJ1-3; tentatively, D is TRBD1 (6 bases). CDR3 coding DNA: TGTGCCAGCAGCTTGAGGGCAGGGGATGGAAACACCATATATTTT. Its protein is CASSLRAGDGNTIYF.